The T cell receptor beta chain under discussion was sequenced for a study of blood T cell repertoires in COVID-19. In the authors' workflow: Estimation of nucleated cell counts relied on the amplification of reference gene primers. Method: immunoSEQ multiplex PCR; TCRdb's copy keeps in-frame clones and lacks some. The D gene and trimming were derived from the DNA, and the V and J assignments and clone size from that table. The table includes under 250,000 clones, roughly 86% detected once. The trim removed 0 bases at V and 4 bases at J, leaving 5 bases unmatched. CDR1 is GTSNPN, CDR2 SVGIG, per germline (reference sequence). The CDR3 is made up of 15 amino acids.

The chain links TRBV30 to TRBJ2-1; the match to TRBD2 covers 8 bases. Sequencing was performed on peripheral blood. The receptor comes from an older woman with acute or convalescent COVID-19. The CDR3 coding sequence is TGTGCCTGGAGTGTTAGGGCTAGCGGGTACAATGAGCAGTTCTTC. Translating it yields CAWSVRASGYNEQFF.